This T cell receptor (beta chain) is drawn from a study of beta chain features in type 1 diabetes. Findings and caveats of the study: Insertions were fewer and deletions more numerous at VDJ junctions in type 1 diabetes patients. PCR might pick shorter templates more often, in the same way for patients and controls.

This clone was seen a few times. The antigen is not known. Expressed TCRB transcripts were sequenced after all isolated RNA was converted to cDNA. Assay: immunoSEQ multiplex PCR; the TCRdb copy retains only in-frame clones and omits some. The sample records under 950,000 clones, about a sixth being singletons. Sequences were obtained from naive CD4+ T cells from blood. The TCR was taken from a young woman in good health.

The CDR3 spells CASSKGGYTEAFF. As DNA, the CDR3 is TGTGCCAGCTCAAAAGGGGGGTACACTGAAGCTTTCTTT. V is TRBV27 and J is TRBJ1-1; D possibly corresponds to TRBD1 (6 bases). Germline V gene lookup returns CDR1 MNHEY and CDR2 SMNVEV (reference sequence). CDR3 length equals 13 residues. Trimming shortened V by 8 bases and J by 3 bases, and 13 bases separated the two germline ends.